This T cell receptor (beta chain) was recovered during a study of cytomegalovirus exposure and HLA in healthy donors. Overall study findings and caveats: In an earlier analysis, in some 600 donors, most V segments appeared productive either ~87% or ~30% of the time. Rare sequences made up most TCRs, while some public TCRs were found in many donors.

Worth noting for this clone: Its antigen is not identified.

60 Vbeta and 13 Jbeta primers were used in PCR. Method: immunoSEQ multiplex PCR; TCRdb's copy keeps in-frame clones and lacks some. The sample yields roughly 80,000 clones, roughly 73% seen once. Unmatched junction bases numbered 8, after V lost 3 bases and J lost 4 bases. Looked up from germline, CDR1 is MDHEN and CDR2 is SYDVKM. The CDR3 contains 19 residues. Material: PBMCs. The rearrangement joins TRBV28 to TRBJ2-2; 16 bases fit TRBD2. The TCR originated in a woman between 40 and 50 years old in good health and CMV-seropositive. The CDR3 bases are TGTGCCAGCAGTTTCCTGGGACTAGCGGGAGGGCCAGGCACCGGGGAGCTGTTTTTT. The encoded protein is CASSFLGLAGGPGTGELFF.